The next 23 T cell receptor beta chains were all read from a single sample in a study of T cell responses to AZD1222 COVID-19 vaccine (dated by TCRdb to 2020 to 2022). The sample's time point label, decoded: baseline before first vaccination. The library was generated by the immunoSEQ multiplex PCR assay. Sourced from immuneACCESS, this table was stored by TCRdb with only in-frame sequences that have V and J called. A share of the clones is absent; for the studies checked, an unresolved V gene accounts for under half, and the remainder has no known explanation. Within this sample are about 130,000 clones, with approximately 84% of them counted one time only. About 4% of the sample is held by the ten biggest clonotypes. Material: peripheral blood, obtained on day 0 of AZD1222 vaccination. These receptors were obtained from an adult in good health.

V is TRBV30 and J is TRBJ1-1; D gene unclear. The CDR3 totals 13 residues. Germline values: CDR1 GTSNPN, CDR2 SVGIG (reference sequence). V gave up 4 bases and J gave up 0 bases, with 9 bases separating them. For the CDR3, the DNA is TGTGCCTGGACGGGGAAGTTGAACACTGAAGCTTTCTTT. Protein product: CAWTGKLNTEAFF.

V gene TRBV5-1 combines with J gene TRBJ1-5; TRBD1 matches at 9 bases. CDR1 SGHRS and CDR2 YFSETQ come from the germline V gene. The CDR3 is 15 residues long. The J segment lost 6 bases and the V segment lost 2 bases, leaving 6 bases of the junction unmatched. The CDR3 sequence is CASSLQGAKGQPQHF. CDR3 coding DNA: TGCGCCAGCAGCTTACAGGGGGCTAAGGGTCAGCCCCAGCATTTT.

The chain recombines TRBV7-9 with TRBJ1-2; D unresolved. CDR1 and CDR2 (germline): SEHNR, FQNEAQ (reference sequence). V was clipped by 1 base and J by 5 bases, with 14 bases between them. The CDR3 extends over 15 amino acids. The CDR3 DNA is TGTGCCAGCAGCTTAGGGGAGGCTACCTTATATGGCTACACCTTC. Residues: CASSLGEATLYGYTF.

The J gene is TRBJ1-4, the V gene TRBV15; no clear D gene. Trimming left V 4 bases short and J 8 bases short, with 14 bases between. Germline lookup yields CDR1 LNHNV and CDR2 YYDKDF (reference sequence). This CDR3 is 14 amino acids long. The CDR3 here is CATSTGRVGEKLFF. The CDR3 DNA sequence: TGTGCCACCAGCACCGGAAGGGTAGGGGAAAAACTGTTTTTT.

The chain uses TRBV5-1 and TRBJ1-6; D may be TRBD1 (5 bases). The CDR3 spans 14 residues. Germline assignment: CDR1 SGHRS and CDR2 YFSETQ. The V end lost 0 bases, the J end lost 7 bases, and 8 bases lay between the germline ends. CDR3 sequence: CASSLGGRNSPLHF. CDR3 sequence (DNA): TGCGCCAGCAGCTTGGGGGGACGGAATTCACCCCTCCACTTT.

The rearrangement links TRBV28 to TRBJ1-2; D might be TRBD1 (5 bases). Trimming removed 3 bases from V and 2 bases from J, with 7 bases in between. CDR1 is MDHEN, CDR2 SYDVKM, per germline. The CDR3 contains 13 residues. CDR3 coding DNA: TGTGCCAGCAGTTTTGAGGGGAACTATGGCTACACCTTC. This sequence encodes CASSFEGNYGYTF.

This chain links TRBV30 with TRBJ1-6; maybe TRBD1 (5 bases). CDR3 length: 11 amino acids. The V and J ends lost 7 bases and 8 bases respectively, with 9 bases between them. Germline values: CDR1 GTSNPN, CDR2 SVGIG (reference sequence). As DNA, the CDR3 is TGTGCCTTGGGGGACGATTCACCCCTCCACTTT. It yields the protein CALGDDSPLHF.

The rearrangement links TRBV10-3 to TRBJ2-7; 9 nucleotides line up with TRBD1. V lost 3 bases and J lost 2; bases outside the gene matches: 5. Germline V gene lookup returns CDR1 ENHRY and CDR2 SYGVKD. The CDR3 contains 15 residues. Here the CDR3 DNA reads TGTGCCATCAGTGAATGGGGACAGGGACCCTACGAGCAGTACTTC. Encoded protein: CAISEWGQGPYEQYF.

In regard to this clone: Compared with germline, one end of the junction differs, possibly owing to a read error. V usage is TRBV13 and J usage is TRBJ2-2, with TRBD1 matching over 8 bases. This CDR3 has 19 amino acids. Germline CDR1 is PRHDT and CDR2 is FYEKMQ (reference sequence). CDR3 nucleotide sequence: TGTGCCGGCAGCTTAGCTTCTACGGCAGGGGGCAATCCGTCCGGGGAGCTGTTTTTT. Its translation is CAGSLASTAGGNPSGELFF.

This rearrangement joins TRBV2 to TRBJ2-7; weak D call: TRBD1 (5 bases). Trimming shortened V by 7 bases and J by 2 bases, and 9 bases separated the two germline ends. This CDR3 contains 12 residues. Per germline, CDR1 SNHLY and CDR2 FYNNEI. In DNA, the CDR3 is TGTGCCAGCATGGCGGACACCTACGAGCAGTACTTC. This sequence encodes CASMADTYEQYF.

This chain joins TRBV21-1 and TRBJ2-1; the table assigns TRBD1, which was not confirmed against the DNA. TRBV21-1 is assigned pseudogene status. CDR3 length: 17 residues. CDR3 DNA: TGTGCCAGCAGCAAAGCGAGGCAGGGGGGAAGGGGCAATGAGCAGTTCTTC. Protein sequence: CASSKARQGGRGNEQFF.

V gene TRBV27 combines with J gene TRBJ1-6; maybe TRBD1 (5 bases). Trimming pared 5 bases from V and 1 base from J, leaving 18 bases between. CDR3 length: 18 amino acids. Per the germline V gene, CDR1 is MNHEY and CDR2 is SMNVEV (reference sequence). In DNA form, the CDR3 reads TGTGCCAGCAGTCCCGAATTACTCGGGGGTTCCTATAATTCACCCCTCCACTTT. It translates to CASSPELLGGSYNSPLHF.

The table lists this clone with a few counts. The chain has TRBV11-2 and TRBJ1-1; perhaps TRBD1 as D (6 bases). V lost 5 bases and J lost 5, with 15 bases in between. Per the germline V gene, CDR1 is SGHAT and CDR2 is FQNNGV. The CDR3 totals 14 residues. CDR3 loop: CASSLQGISTEAFF. The CDR3 nucleotides read TGTGCCAGCAGCCTACAGGGAATTTCGACTGAAGCTTTCTTT.

This chain connects TRBV6-6 to TRBJ1-6; the match to TRBD1 covers 7 bases. Germline CDR1 MNHNY, CDR2 SVGAGI (reference sequence). CDR3 size: 14 residues. V lost 7 bases and J lost 7; bases outside the gene matches: 7. The CDR3 is CASTRGQINSPLHF. The CDR3 bases are TGTGCCAGCACCCGGGGACAGATCAATTCACCCCTCCACTTT.

The chain recombines TRBV25-1 with TRBJ1-6; no clear D. The CDR3 is made up of 12 amino acids. The germline V and J ends were trimmed by 3 bases and 13 bases, with 10 bases remaining between them. Germline V lookup: CDR1 MGHDK, CDR2 SYGVNS. The CDR3 spells CASSDHFGPLHF. CDR3 in DNA: TGTGCCAGCAGTGACCACTTCGGGCCCCTCCACTTT.

V is TRBV28 and J is TRBJ1-2; D ambiguous. Trimming removed 5 bases at V and 4 bases at J, with 5 bases between. This CDR3 is 11 amino acids long. The germline gives CDR1 MDHEN, CDR2 SYDVKM. This CDR3 is CASSGGYGYTF. The CDR3, as DNA: TGTGCCAGCAGTGGTGGCTATGGCTACACCTTC.

This chain uses TRBV6-2 or TRBV6-3 with TRBJ1-2; perhaps TRBD1 as D (5 bases). The CDR3 runs to 15 residues. Germline values: CDR1 MNHEY, CDR2 SVGEGT. Deletions cut 0 bases from V and 4 bases from J, with 12 bases between. CDR3 amino acids: CASSYSRAGSYGYTF. The CDR3 DNA reads TGTGCCAGCAGTTACTCGAGGGCAGGGAGCTATGGCTACACCTTC.

This clone was observed a handful of times. The chain joins TRBV5-6 to TRBJ2-7; D is tentatively TRBD1 or TRBD2 (6 bases each). Trimming stripped 0 bases from V and 5 bases from J, with 12 bases between. Germline lookup yields CDR1 SGHDT and CDR2 YYEEEE. The CDR3 is made up of 14 amino acids. CDR3 amino acids: CASSLEPGADEQYF. In nucleotides, the CDR3 is TGTGCCAGCAGCTTGGAGCCGGGGGCGGACGAGCAGTACTTC. The full variable domain, with the rest looked up from reference TRBV5-6 and TRBJ2-7, is DAGVTQSPTHLIKTRGQQVTLRCSPKSGHDTVSWYQQALGQGPQFIFQYYEEEERQRGNFPDRFSGHQFPNYSSELNVNALLLGDSALYLCASSLEPGADEQYFGPGTRLTVT.

The chain links TRBV25-1 to TRBJ1-5; D may be TRBD1 (5 bases). The CDR3 totals 14 residues. The V end was cut by 4 bases, the J end by 4 bases, with 11 bases between. Per germline, CDR1 MGHDK and CDR2 SYGVNS. The CDR3 nucleotides are TGTGCCAGCAGTGCGGACACGTGGAATCAGCCCCAGCATTTT. It is translated as CASSADTWNQPQHF.

The rearrangement links TRBV28 to TRBJ1-1; D remains unclear. The length of the CDR3 is 12 residues. Germline values: CDR1 MDHEN, CDR2 SYDVKM. V was pared by 6 bases and J by 4 bases, with 9 bases between. In nucleotides, the CDR3 is TGTGCCAGCAGCAGATCTCCCACTGAAGCTTTCTTT. Amino acids: CASSRSPTEAFF. The variable domain in full, with the rest retrieved from reference TRBV28 and TRBJ1-1, is DVKVTQSSRYLVKRTGEKVFLECVQDMDHENMFWYRQDPGLGLRLIYFSYDVKMKEKGDIPEGYSVSREKKERFSLILESASTNQTSMYLCASSRSPTEAFFGQGTRLTVV.

The chain couples TRBV6-4 to TRBJ2-2; TRBD2 agrees at 9 bases. This CDR3 has 16 amino acids. From germline, CDR1 is MRHNA and CDR2 SNTAGT. J was trimmed by 0 bases and V by 4 bases; bases with no gene match: 3. The CDR3 loop reads CASSASGATNTGELFF. The DNA for the CDR3 is TGTGCCAGCAGTGCTAGCGGGGCCACGAACACCGGGGAGCTGTTTTTT.

The chain uses TRBV5-6 and TRBJ2-5; a weak D match, TRBD1 (5 bases). Germline-derived CDR1 and CDR2 are SGHDT and YYEEEE. CDR3 size: 15 residues. Trimming removed 1 base at V and 2 bases at J, with 12 bases between. The CDR3 DNA reads as TGTGCCAGCAGCTTGCTCCAGCAGGGACAAGAGACCCAGTACTTC. It is translated as CASSLLQQGQETQYF.

V and J are TRBV30 and TRBJ1-4; 8 positions agree with TRBD1. Unmatched junction bases numbered 7, after V lost 2 bases and J lost 5 bases. CDR3 size: 15 residues. Germline V CDR1 and CDR2: GTSNPN, SVGIG (reference sequence). CDR3 in DNA: TGTGCCTGGAGTCCACGGACAGGGAGGAATGAAAAACTGTTTTTT. It specifies CAWSPRTGRNEKLFF.